These 27 T cell receptor beta chains came from one sample sequenced in a study of blood T cell repertoires in COVID-19. The data were produced by immunoSEQ multiplex PCR, yet TCRdb's version contains in-frame clones alone and is incomplete. The repertoire consists of about 270,000 clones, with more than 75% occurring once and the leading ten covering roughly 8.5%. The material sequenced was peripheral blood. The receptors stem from a man aged 40-49 years with active or convalescent COVID-19.

This chain links TRBV11-3 with TRBJ1-2; maybe TRBD1 (6 bases). V was clipped by 3 bases and J by 4 bases, with 12 bases between them. Per germline, CDR1 SGHNT and CDR2 YENEEA. CDR3 length equals 14 residues. The CDR3 spells CASSFPGVSYGYTF. The CDR3 nucleotides are TGTGCCAGCAGCTTCCCAGGGGTGAGCTATGGCTACACCTTC. Supplemented by reference TRBV11-3 and TRBJ1-2, the full variable domain reads EAGVVQSPRYKIIEKKQPVAFWCNPISGHNTLYWYLQNLGQGPELLIRYENEEAVDDSQLPKDRFSAERLKGVDSTLKIQPAELGDSAVYLCASSFPGVSYGYTFGSGTRLTVV.

This clone was observed a single time. The gene calls are TRBV19 and TRBJ2-5; the match to TRBD2 covers 7 bases. The ends lost 4 bases at V and 1 base at J; junction bases unmatched: 6. The CDR3 extends over 15 amino acids. Germline V gene data show CDR1 as LNHDA and CDR2 as SQIVND (reference sequence). CDR3 protein: CASSTPSSGQETQYF. The CDR3 DNA sequence: TGTGCCAGTAGTACCCCCTCTAGCGGCCAAGAGACCCAGTACTTC.

The chain carries TRBV19 and TRBJ2-3, with TRBD1 matching 7 bases. The CDR3 is 16 residues long. Germline CDR1 LNHDA, CDR2 SQIVND (reference sequence). V dropped 1 base and J dropped 3; count of bases not matched to a gene: 7. As DNA, the CDR3 is TGTGCCAGTAGTATAGTAGGCGACAGGGTGACAGATACGCAGTATTTT. Translated, it gives CASSIVGDRVTDTQYF.

This clone was detected only once. This chain links TRBV11-2 with TRBJ2-5; a weak D match, TRBD2 (7 bases). The V gene's germline CDR1 is SGHAT and CDR2 FQNNGV. The CDR3 totals 15 residues. Deletions cut 5 bases from V and 5 bases from J, with 18 bases between. CDR3 region: CASSPIGGGHETQYF. DNA for the CDR3: TGTGCCAGCAGCCCTATAGGGGGAGGGCATGAGACCCAGTACTTC.

V usage is TRBV30 and J usage is TRBJ1-2; 9 nucleotides agree with TRBD1. V lost 1 base, J lost 5 bases, and 2 bases stayed unmatched. The germline gives CDR1 GTSNPN, CDR2 SVGIG (reference sequence). This CDR3 region has 13 residues. In DNA form, the CDR3 reads TGTGCCTGGAGTGGGACAGGGGAGTATGGCTACACCTTC. Its translation: CAWSGTGEYGYTF.

CDR3 coding DNA: TGTGCCAGCGGACGGACCGGGGAAGAGACCCAGTACTTC. It translates to CASGRTGEETQYF. This chain joins TRBV5-4 and TRBJ2-5, with D possibly matching TRBD2 (5 bases). The CDR3 has 13 amino acids. Germline lookup yields CDR1 SGHNT and CDR2 YYREEE (reference sequence). V dropped 7 bases and J dropped 3 bases, with 13 bases sitting between them.

The chain has TRBV5-6 and TRBJ1-2; D gene uncertain. The CDR3 runs to 15 residues. Germline-derived CDR1 and CDR2 are SGHDT and YYEEEE. V lost 7 bases, J lost 0 bases, and 16 bases lay in between. This CDR3 reads CASALREGTNYGYTF. In nucleotides, the CDR3 is TGTGCCAGCGCCCTGAGGGAGGGAACTAACTATGGCTACACCTTC.

The chain links TRBV30 to TRBJ2-3; the D gene is possibly TRBD2 (5 bases). This CDR3 comprises 15 residues. Trimming took 1 base from V and 4 from J, leaving 15 bases between them. Germline V gene data show CDR1 as GTSNPN and CDR2 as SVGIG (reference sequence). DNA of the CDR3: TGTGCCTGGAGTGCCCTAACTAGAGACGCAGATACGCAGTATTTT. Amino acid sequence: CAWSALTRDADTQYF.

This clone was observed a handful of times. The CDR3 DNA reads TGTGCCAGCAGCTTAGTCGGCAGGGGGCAAGGTGGCTACACCTTC. This translates into CASSLVGRGQGGYTF. The genes are TRBV11-2 and TRBJ1-2, with TRBD1 matching over 8 bases. The CDR3 runs 15 residues. V was pared by 1 base and J by 7 bases, with 8 bases of the junction left unmatched. Germline V CDR1 and CDR2: SGHAT, FQNNGV.

V usage is TRBV2 and J usage is TRBJ2-7, with 8 bases lining up with TRBD1. The V gene end was trimmed by 10 bases and the J gene end by 4 bases; junction bases not matched to a gene: 6. Looked up from germline, CDR1 is SNHLY and CDR2 is FYNNEI. The CDR3 spans 12 residues. The CDR3 nucleotides read TGTGCCACTCAGGGGGCCCTATACGAGCAGTACTTC. Translation gives CATQGALYEQYF.

This chain connects TRBV5-1 to TRBJ1-6; the match to TRBD1 covers 9 bases. The germline V gene has CDR1 SGHRS and CDR2 YFSETQ. The CDR3 is 15 amino acids. V lost 4 bases to trimming and J lost 7 bases; unmatched junction nucleotides: 6. The CDR3 here is CASSTWTGENSPLHF. DNA of the CDR3: TGCGCCAGCAGCACATGGACAGGGGAAAATTCACCCCTCCACTTT.

V gene TRBV5-1 combines with J gene TRBJ2-3; D unresolved. Germline V gene lookup returns CDR1 SGHRS and CDR2 YFSETQ. V was pared by 0 bases and J by 8 bases, with 4 bases between. CDR3 length equals 11 residues. The CDR3: CASSLAVTQYF. CDR3 DNA sequence: TGCGCCAGCAGCTTGGCGGTTACGCAGTATTTT.

J is TRBJ2-7 and V is TRBV14; tentatively, D is TRBD2 (5 bases). The ends were cut back, 0 bases at V and 2 bases at J, with 8 bases in the middle. Germline loops: CDR1 SGHDN, CDR2 FVKESK. The CDR3 has 14 residues. CDR3 residues: CASSQDWGAYEQYF. The CDR3 nucleotides are TGTGCCAGCAGCCAAGATTGGGGAGCCTACGAGCAGTACTTC.

The chain carries TRBV6-5 and TRBJ1-4; no reliable D call. Germline lookup yields CDR1 MNHEY and CDR2 SVGAGI. The CDR3 has 14 residues. Trimming shortened V by 4 bases and J by 5 bases, and 11 bases separated the two germline ends. In DNA, the CDR3 is TGTGCCAGCAGTTGGAGCCATGTCAATGAAAAACTGTTTTTT. The encoded protein is CASSWSHVNEKLFF.

J is TRBJ2-7 and V is TRBV30, with TRBD2 matching 7 bases. There are 12 residues in the CDR3. Germline-derived CDR1 and CDR2 are GTSNPN and SVGIG (reference sequence). The CDR3 is CAIERDAFEQYF. For the CDR3, the DNA is TGTGCGATCGAGCGGGATGCTTTCGAGCAGTACTTC.

The V call is TRBV28, the J call TRBJ2-2, with 7 positions matching TRBD2. Trimming cost V 6 bases and J 0 bases; bases outside gene matches: 7. The CDR3 consists of 16 residues. Germline CDR1 and CDR2: MDHEN and SYDVKM. In DNA form, the CDR3 reads TGTGCCAGCAGCCCGCCCGGGACTACGAACACCGGGGAGCTGTTTTTT. Translation gives CASSPPGTTNTGELFF. The full variable domain, completed using reference TRBV28 and TRBJ2-2, is DVKVTQSSRYLVKRTGEKVFLECVQDMDHENMFWYRQDPGLGLRLIYFSYDVKMKEKGDIPEGYSVSREKKERFSLILESASTNQTSMYLCASSPPGTTNTGELFFGEGSRLTVL.

This clone was found a few times. The rearrangement links TRBV7-8 to TRBJ2-4; D call uncertain. CDR1 SGHVS and CDR2 FQNEAQ come from the germline V gene. V lost 5 bases, J lost 0 bases, and 5 bases lay in between. The CDR3 covers 13 residues. The CDR3 DNA reads as TGTGCCAGCAGCCCCGGAGCCAAAAACATTCAGTACTTC. Translation gives CASSPGAKNIQYF. The entire variable domain, with the rest obtained from reference TRBV7-8 and TRBJ2-4, is as follows: GAGVSQSPRYKVAKRGQDVALRCDPISGHVSLFWYQQALGQGPEFLTYFQNEAQLDKSGLPSDRFFAERPEGSVSTLKIQRTQQEDSAVYLCASSPGAKNIQYFGAGTRLSVL.

The CDR3 DNA reads as TGTGCCAGCAGCTTCCCCGGGACTAGCGTCTCCCGGGGCACCGGGGAGCTGTTTTTT. This codes for CASSFPGTSVSRGTGELFF. The rearrangement joins TRBV9 to TRBJ2-2; 10 bases line up with TRBD2. V lost 4 bases, J lost 4 bases, and 16 bases stayed unmatched. Germline lookup yields CDR1 SGDLS and CDR2 YYNGEE. The CDR3 length is 19 residues.

This chain joins TRBV7-9 and TRBJ2-1; 8 bases match TRBD2. Trimming took 2 bases from V and 4 from J; bases not matched to a gene: 4. Germline CDR1 is SEHNR and CDR2 is FQNEAQ (reference sequence). The CDR3 is 15 residues long. DNA of the CDR3: TGTGCCAGCAGCTTACCGGGAGGGAATTACAATGAGCAGTTCTTC. It yields the protein CASSLPGGNYNEQFF. Full variable domain (remainder filled in from reference TRBV7-9 and TRBJ2-1): DTGVSQNPRHKITKRGQNVTFRCDPISEHNRLYWYRQTLGQGPEFLTYFQNEAQLEKSRLLSDRFSAERPKGSFSTLEIQRTEQGDSAMYLCASSLPGGNYNEQFFGPGTRLTVL.

The rearrangement links TRBV11-3 to TRBJ1-1; no reliable D call. Germline V lookup: CDR1 SGHNT, CDR2 YENEEA. The V and J ends lost 6 bases and 6 bases respectively, with 8 bases between them. This CDR3 comprises 11 residues. The CDR3 loop reads CASREGAEAFF. Here the CDR3 DNA reads TGTGCCAGCAGGGAGGGAGCTGAAGCTTTCTTT.

The gene calls are TRBV19 and TRBJ2-7; no clear D. The CDR3 totals 12 residues. Trimming removed 5 bases at V and 4 bases at J, with 9 bases between. Germline V gene sequence: CDR1 LNHDA, CDR2 SQIVND (reference sequence). CDR3 in amino acids: CASSLIGYEQYF. The CDR3, as DNA: TGTGCCAGTAGTTTAATCGGGTACGAGCAGTACTTC.

V is TRBV27 and J is TRBJ2-7; D may be TRBD2 (6 bases). The CDR3 sequence is 14 residues long. Germline CDR1 MNHEY, CDR2 SMNVEV (reference sequence). V was cut by 8 bases and J by 6 bases, with 20 bases left in between. The CDR3 region has the DNA TGTGCCAGCGGCTTGATGGGACTCCCGGCCGAGCAGTACTTC. Encoded protein: CASGLMGLPAEQYF.

The chain couples TRBV19 to TRBJ1-2, with 7 bases that match TRBD1. J was trimmed by 4 bases and V by 4 bases; bases with no gene match: 12. This CDR3 comprises 16 residues. From germline, CDR1 is LNHDA and CDR2 SQIVND (reference sequence). CDR3 in amino acids: CASSTTGTALPYGYTF. For the CDR3, the DNA is TGTGCCAGTAGTACGACTGGGACAGCTCTTCCCTATGGCTACACCTTC.

The J gene is TRBJ1-5, the V gene TRBV9, with D possibly TRBD1 on 6 matching bases. V lost 0 bases and J lost 2, with 6 bases in between. The CDR3 sequence is 14 residues long. The germline gives CDR1 SGDLS, CDR2 YYNGEE. The DNA for the CDR3 is TGTGCCAGCAGCGTAGCAGGGGGCAATCAGCCCCAGCATTTT. This encodes CASSVAGGNQPQHF.

The chain links TRBV7-3 to TRBJ1-1; 7 bases match TRBD1. CDR3 length: 15 amino acids. From germline, CDR1 is SGHTA and CDR2 FQGTGA. Trimming took 1 base from V and 11 from J; bases not matched to a gene: 13. CDR3 amino acids: CASSLNPLGQDEAFF. The CDR3 DNA reads as TGTGCCAGCAGCTTAAACCCTTTAGGACAGGACGAGGCTTTCTTT. The complete variable domain, with remaining parts taken from reference TRBV7-3 and TRBJ1-1, reads GAGVSQTPSNKVTEKGKYVELRCDPISGHTALYWYRQSLGQGPEFLIYFQGTGAADDSGLPNDRFFAVRPEGSVSTLKIQRTERGDSAVYLCASSLNPLGQDEAFFGQGTRLTVV.

Worth noting for this clone: Because the CDR3's place on the DNA is in doubt, the DNA is left out and the CDR3 is given as listed by TCRdb. The chain couples TRBV2 to TRBJ1-2; the DNA was not compared with TRBD1, the D call given in the table. Germline V gene data show CDR1 as SNHLY and CDR2 as FYNNEI. The CDR3 spans 14 amino acids, including both terminal residues. This CDR3 is CASSEWGPGTGATF.

This rearrangement joins TRBV28 to TRBJ2-1; 7 bases align to TRBD1. The CDR3 loop spans 15 amino acids. The J segment lost 0 bases and the V segment lost 5 bases, leaving 4 bases of the junction unmatched. Germline CDR1 MDHEN, CDR2 SYDVKM. The CDR3 reads CASSPGTASYNEQFF. In DNA form, the CDR3 reads TGTGCCAGCAGTCCAGGGACAGCCTCCTACAATGAGCAGTTCTTC.